The T cell receptor beta chain described here comes from a study of CD8 T cells in Susac syndrome. The multiple sclerosis control group was made up of treatment-naive patients with stable or active relapsing-remitting disease. Purification of the CD8+ and CD4+ T cells relied on negative isolation, and TEMRA cells underwent FACS enrichment. The CDR3 extends over 14 amino acids. Trimming left V 3 bases short and J 2 bases short, with 12 bases between. CDR1 and CDR2 (germline): SGHDT, YYEEEE. RNA amounts of about 0.45 to 1 ug underwent reverse transcription with random hexamers. Amplification of the TCR beta CDR3 was carried out by immunoSEQ multiplex PCR, which spanned a total of 54 Vbeta and 13 Jbeta segments. Each CDR3 protein gets one entry after TCRdb re-called the immunoSEQ multiplex PCR reads with MiXCR. Among some 150,000 distinct CDR3 sequences listed, roughly 94% were seen once.

The V gene is TRBV5-6, the J gene TRBJ2-7; perhaps TRBD1 as D (6 bases). The clonotype comes from a human donor with multiple sclerosis. Sequenced input: CD8+ T cells from PBMCs. CDR3: CASSSGTPTYEQYF. The CDR3 region has the DNA TGTGCCAGCAGCTCCGGGACACCTACCTACGAGCAGTACTTC.